This T cell receptor beta chain was observed in a study of shared clonotypes between healthy human individuals. Sequencing used immunoSEQ multiplex PCR; TCRdb keeps in-frame clones, though not all of them. The table records around 2.5 million clones, approximately 93% of them present only once. The CDR3 spans 12 residues. Germline V gene sequence: CDR1 SEHNR, CDR2 FQNEAQ (reference sequence). V was clipped by 3 bases and J by 6 bases, with 8 bases between them. Study results and caveats: Rarefaction revealed incomplete sorted-subset sequencing despite large depth. Tissues were not sampled, only blood, and their repertoires likely differ. Four donors had around 5% of their naive CD4 clonotypes in common.

This clone was observed a few times. What it binds is unknown. Partitioning of CD4+ cells yielded a CD45RA+ naive subset and a CD45RA-negative memory subset. The source of this sequence is a man between 18 and 29 years old in good health. Some clones in this sample may be carry-over from other donors' samples. Material for sequencing was naive CD4+ T cells from PBMCs. Stated subset: CD45RA+ positively selected. The gene calls are TRBV7-9 and TRBJ1-1; D perhaps matches TRBD1 (5 bases). Here the CDR3 DNA reads TGTGCCAGCAGCTTCGGGGGACCTGAAGCTTTCTTT. It yields the protein CASSFGGPEAFF.